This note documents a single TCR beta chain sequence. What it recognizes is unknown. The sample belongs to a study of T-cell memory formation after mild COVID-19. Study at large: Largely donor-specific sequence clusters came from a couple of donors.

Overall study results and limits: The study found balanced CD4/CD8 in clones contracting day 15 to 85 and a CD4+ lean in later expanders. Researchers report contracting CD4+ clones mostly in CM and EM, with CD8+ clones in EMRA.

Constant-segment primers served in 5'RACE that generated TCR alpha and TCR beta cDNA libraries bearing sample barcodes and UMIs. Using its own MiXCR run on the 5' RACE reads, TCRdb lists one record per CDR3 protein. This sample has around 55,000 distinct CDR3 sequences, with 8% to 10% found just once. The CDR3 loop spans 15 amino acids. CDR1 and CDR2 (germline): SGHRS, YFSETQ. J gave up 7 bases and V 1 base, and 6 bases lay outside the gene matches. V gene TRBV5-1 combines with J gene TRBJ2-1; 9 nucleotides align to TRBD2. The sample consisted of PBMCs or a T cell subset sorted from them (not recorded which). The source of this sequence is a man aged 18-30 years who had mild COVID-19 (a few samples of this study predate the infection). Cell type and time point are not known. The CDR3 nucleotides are TGCGCCAGCAGCTTGATCGGCGGGGGGGCGAATGAGCAGTTCTTC. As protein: CASSLIGGGANEQFF.